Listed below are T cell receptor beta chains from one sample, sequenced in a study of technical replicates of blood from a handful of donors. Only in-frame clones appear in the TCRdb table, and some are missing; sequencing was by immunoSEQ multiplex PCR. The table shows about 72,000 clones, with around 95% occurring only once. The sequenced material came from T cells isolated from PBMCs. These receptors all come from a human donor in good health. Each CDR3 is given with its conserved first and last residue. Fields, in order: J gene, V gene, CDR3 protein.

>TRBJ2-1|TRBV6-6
CASSHRDRSMNEQFF
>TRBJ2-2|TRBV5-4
CASSLRDRSPGELFF
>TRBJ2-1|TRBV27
CASSFYGRANEQFF
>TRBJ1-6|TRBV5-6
CASSLVGAHSSPLHF
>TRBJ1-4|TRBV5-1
CASSSDSVRATNEKLFF
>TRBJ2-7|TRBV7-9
CASSLDPGGGYSYEQYF
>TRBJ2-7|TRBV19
CASSITVNAVYEQYF
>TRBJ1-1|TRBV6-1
CASSAQAQGSWENTEAFF
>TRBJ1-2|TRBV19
CASSIMGTGRDYGYTF
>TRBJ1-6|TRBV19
CASKEGSYYNSPLHF
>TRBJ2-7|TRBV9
CASSVRGFKDEQYF
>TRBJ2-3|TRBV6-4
CAINPQTSLGTDTQYF
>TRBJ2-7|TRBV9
CASSLGTGVAYEQYF
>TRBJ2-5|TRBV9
CASSVADERETQYF
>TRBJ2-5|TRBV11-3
CASSSSFEETQYF
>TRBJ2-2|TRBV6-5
CASSYSHTGELFF
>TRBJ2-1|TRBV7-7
CASSQDRRNEQFF
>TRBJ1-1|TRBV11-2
CASSLGTGARTEAFF
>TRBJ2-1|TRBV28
CASSYKFLYNEQFF
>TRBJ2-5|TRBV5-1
CASSGTDEETQYF
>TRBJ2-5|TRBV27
CASSTGTGSWETQYF
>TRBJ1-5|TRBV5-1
CASSDGTVNQPQHF
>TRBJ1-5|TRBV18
CASSTIKRISNQPQHF
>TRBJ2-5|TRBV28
CASSFARGRETQYF
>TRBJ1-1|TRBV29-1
CSSTGGGTEAFF
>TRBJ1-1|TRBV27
CASSIPGVTEAFF
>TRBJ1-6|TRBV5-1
CASSPEGLSYNSPLHF
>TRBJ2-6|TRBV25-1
CASSEYSTRGSGANVLTF
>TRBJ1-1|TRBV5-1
CASSLGGTVNTEAFF